This record covers a single TCR beta chain. The record originates from a study of preoperative IRX-2 immunotherapy in early breast cancer. The data were produced by immunoSEQ multiplex PCR, yet TCRdb's version contains in-frame clones alone and is incomplete. Among 30,000 to 35,000 clones listed, about 95% were seen once. Regarding treatment: preoperative locoregional IRX-2 cytokine immunotherapy. This sample was gathered from a patient treated with IRX-2 immunotherapy. The TCR was taken from a human donor with breast cancer.

CDR3 protein: CASSEGFGGGSYEQYF. CDR3 in DNA: TGTGCCAGCAGCGAGGGGTTTGGCGGGGGATCCTACGAGCAGTACTTC. The chain joins TRBV11-3 to TRBJ2-5; 7 nucleotides agree with TRBD2. The DNA end favors TRBJ2-7, so the J call may be wrong. This CDR3 comprises 16 residues. In germline, CDR1 is SGHNT, CDR2 YENEEA.